Listed here is a single T cell receptor (beta chain). Its antigen is still unknown. This specimen belongs to a study of T cell responses to AZD1222 COVID-19 vaccine. The V segment lost 6 bases and the J segment 1 base; nucleotides outside the gene matches: 11. CDR1 and CDR2 (germline): LGHNT, FRNRAP. The CDR3 length is 16 residues. The method was immunoSEQ multiplex PCR; TCRdb's version includes in-frame clones alone and lacks a portion of them. Of about 160,000 clones listed, about 91% were seen once; the top ten hold around 4.6%. Study-wide results and limits: Spike-wide coverage was observed for vaccine-associated CD4 TCRs, with dominant responses at 160-218 and 743-854. Baseline testing showed seropositivity in only five to seven AZD1222 recipients. Targets within unmutated variant regions were reportedly found for nearly half of spike-specific TCRs.

The TCR comes from an adult in good health. The sample in question was peripheral blood, obtained on day 0 of MenACWY control vaccination. J is TRBJ1-2 and V is TRBV12-5; TRBD1 matches 7 bases. The CDR3 DNA is TGTGCTAGTGGGCCCGGGACAGAACACCTTAACTATGGCTACACCTTC. Translated: CASGPGTEHLNYGYTF.